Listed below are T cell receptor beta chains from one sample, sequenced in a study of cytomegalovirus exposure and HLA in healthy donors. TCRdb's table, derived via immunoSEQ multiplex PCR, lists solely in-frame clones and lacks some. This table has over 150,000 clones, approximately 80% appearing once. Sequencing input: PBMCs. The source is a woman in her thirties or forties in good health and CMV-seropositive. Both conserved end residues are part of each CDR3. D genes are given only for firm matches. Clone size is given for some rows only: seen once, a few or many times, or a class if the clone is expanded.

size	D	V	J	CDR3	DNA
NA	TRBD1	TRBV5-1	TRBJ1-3	CASRSGTGLSGNTIYF	TGCGCCAGCAGATCCGGGACAGGTCTCTCTGGAAACACCATATATTTT
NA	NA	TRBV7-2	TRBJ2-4	CASSSQGPQDIQYF	TGTGCCAGCAGCTCGCAGGGGCCCCAGGACATTCAGTACTTC
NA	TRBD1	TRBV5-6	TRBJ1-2	CASSPLSSGTERNYGYTF	TGTGCCAGCAGCCCCTTGTCCTCCGGGACAGAGAGGAACTATGGCTACACCTTC
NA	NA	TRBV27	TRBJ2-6	CASSSEGSGANVLTF	TGTGCCAGCAGTTCTGAGGGTTCTGGGGCCAACGTCCTGACTTTC
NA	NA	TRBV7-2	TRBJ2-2	CASSLGTRNTGELFF	TGTGCCAGCAGCTTAGGGACAAGGAACACCGGGGAGCTGTTTTTT
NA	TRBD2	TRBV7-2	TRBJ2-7	CASSTTSVYEQYF	TGTGCCAGCAGCACGACTAGCGTGTACGAGCAGTACTTC
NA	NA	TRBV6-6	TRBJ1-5	CASSYAGPVFNQPQHF	TGTGCCAGCAGTTACGCTGGCCCAGTATTCAATCAGCCCCAGCATTTT
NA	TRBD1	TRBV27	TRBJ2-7	CASSRMDRIYEQYF	TGTGCCAGCAGCCGAATGGACAGGATCTACGAGCAGTACTTC
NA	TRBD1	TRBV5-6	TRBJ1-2	CASSLGGRFLAGGGYTF	TGTGCCAGCAGCTTGGGGGGCCGCTTCTTGGCAGGGGGAGGCTACACCTTC
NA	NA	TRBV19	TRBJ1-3	CASTGFTLGNTIYF	TGTGCCAGTACGGGGTTCACTCTTGGAAACACCATATATTTT
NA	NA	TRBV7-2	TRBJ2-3	CASSLGPSTDTQYF	TGTGCCAGCAGCTTGGGGCCTAGCACAGATACGCAGTATTTT
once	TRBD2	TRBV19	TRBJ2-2	CASSIGTSGTGELFF	TGTGCCAGTAGTATAGGGACTAGCGGGACCGGGGAGCTGTTTTTT
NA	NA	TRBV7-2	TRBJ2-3	CASSLDLAGLGGDTQYF	TGTGCCAGCAGCTTAGATTTGGCGGGGCTGGGTGGAGATACGCAGTATTTT
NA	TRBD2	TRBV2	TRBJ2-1	CASTEGLAGYEQFF	TGTGCCAGCACTGAAGGTCTAGCGGGCTATGAGCAGTTCTTC
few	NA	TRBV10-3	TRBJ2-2	CAIRRAGESGELFF	TGTGCCATCAGAAGGGCAGGGGAGAGCGGGGAGCTGTTTTTT
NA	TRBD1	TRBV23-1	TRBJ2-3	CASSQSGQGEDTQYF	TGCGCCAGCAGTCAATCGGGGCAGGGGGAAGATACGCAGTATTTT
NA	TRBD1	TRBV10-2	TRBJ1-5	CASQGGDRGYQPQHF	TGCGCCAGCCAGGGCGGGGACAGGGGATATCAGCCCCAGCATTTT
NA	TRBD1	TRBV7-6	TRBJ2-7	CASSRGQYTYEQYF	TGTGCCAGCAGCCGGGGACAGTATACCTACGAGCAGTACTTC
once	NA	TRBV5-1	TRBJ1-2	CASSLLAPGRGVNYGYTF	TGCGCCAGCAGCTTGTTGGCCCCCGGCCGGGGGGTGAACTATGGCTACACCTTC
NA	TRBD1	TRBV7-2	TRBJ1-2	CASSIYPGQVYGYTF	TGTGCCAGCAGTATCTATCCGGGACAGGTCTATGGCTACACCTTC
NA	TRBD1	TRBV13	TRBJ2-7	CASSWTGSILYF	TGTGCCAGCAGCTGGACAGGGTCAATTCTGTACTTC
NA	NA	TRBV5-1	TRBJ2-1	CATPASSNYNEQFF	TGCGCCACCCCTGCGAGTTCTAACTACAATGAGCAGTTCTTC
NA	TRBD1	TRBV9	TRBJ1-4	CASSPRTGGEKLFF	TGTGCCAGCAGCCCCCGGACAGGGGGAGAAAAACTGTTTTTT
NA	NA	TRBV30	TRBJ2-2	CAFADAGTGELFF	TGTGCCTTTGCCGACGCGGGCACCGGGGAGCTGTTTTTT
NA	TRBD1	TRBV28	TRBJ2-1	CASGGGTGQGIKNEQFF	TGTGCCAGCGGGGGAGGGACGGGACAGGGAATTAAGAATGAGCAGTTCTTC
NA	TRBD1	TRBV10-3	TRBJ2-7	CAISESDRYEQYF	TGTGCCATCAGTGAGTCGGACAGGTACGAGCAGTACTTC
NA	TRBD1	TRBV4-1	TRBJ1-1	CASSRGQGTEAFF	TGCGCCAGCAGCCGTGGACAGGGGACTGAAGCTTTCTTT
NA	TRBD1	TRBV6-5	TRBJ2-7	CASTLGQGPAYEQYF	TGTGCCAGCACCCTGGGACAGGGACCAGCCTACGAGCAGTACTTC
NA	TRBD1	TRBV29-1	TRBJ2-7	CSVGRDSEQYF	TGCAGCGTGGGCAGGGACAGTGAGCAGTACTTC
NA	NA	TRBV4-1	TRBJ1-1	CASSQEQRDFDTEAFF	TGCGCCAGCAGCCAAGAGCAAAGAGACTTCGACACTGAAGCTTTCTTT
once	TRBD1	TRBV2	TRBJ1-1	CASSEGPGQGGSSTEAFF	TGTGCCAGCAGTGAAGGACCGGGACAGGGTGGTAGTAGCACTGAAGCTTTCTTT
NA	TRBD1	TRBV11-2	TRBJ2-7	CASSPQGDEQYF	TGTGCCAGCAGCCCACAGGGGGACGAGCAGTACTTC
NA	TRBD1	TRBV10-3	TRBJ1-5	CAISESGTGGSQHF	TGTGCCATCAGTGAGTCAGGGACAGGCGGGTCCCAGCATTTT
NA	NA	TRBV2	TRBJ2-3	CASSVLVSPDTQYF	TGTGCCAGCAGTGTTCTAGTAAGTCCAGATACGCAGTATTTT
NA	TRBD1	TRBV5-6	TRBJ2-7	CASSLVRGNEQYF	TGTGCCAGCAGCTTGGTCAGGGGGAACGAGCAGTACTTC
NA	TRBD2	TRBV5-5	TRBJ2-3	CASSFRLAGGRGTDTQYF	TGTGCCAGCAGCTTCCGACTAGCGGGAGGTAGGGGCACAGATACGCAGTATTTT
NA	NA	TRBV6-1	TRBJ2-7	CASSEKERHAQYF	TGTGCCAGCAGTGAGAAAGAGCGGCACGCGCAGTACTTC
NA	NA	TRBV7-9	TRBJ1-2	CASSLALTRRNYGYTF	TGTGCCAGCAGCTTAGCGCTTACTCGGAGAAACTATGGCTACACCTTC
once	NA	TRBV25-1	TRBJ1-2	CASSLWGENYGYTF	TGTGCCAGCAGTCTTTGGGGGGAAAACTATGGCTACACCTTC
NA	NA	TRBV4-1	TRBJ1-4	CASSHPVDEKLFF	TGCGCCAGCAGCCATCCCGTCGATGAAAAACTGTTTTTT
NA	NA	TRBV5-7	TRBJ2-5	CASSLARGTQYF	TGTGCCAGCAGCTTGGCTCGAGGCACCCAGTACTTC
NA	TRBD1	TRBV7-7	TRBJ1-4	CASSSGQGGEKLFF	TGTGCCAGCAGCTCGGGACAGGGAGGTGAAAAACTGTTTTTT
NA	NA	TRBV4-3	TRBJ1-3	CASSQDGAAGVGNTIYF	TGCGCCAGCAGCCAAGATGGGGCGGCAGGGGTTGGAAACACCATATATTTT
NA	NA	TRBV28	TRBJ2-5	CASSFTGEAQETQYF	TGTGCCAGCAGTTTCACGGGGGAGGCCCAAGAGACCCAGTACTTC
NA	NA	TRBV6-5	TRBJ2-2	CASSYVRGNTGELFF	TGTGCCAGCAGTTACGTCAGGGGAAACACCGGGGAGCTGTTTTTT
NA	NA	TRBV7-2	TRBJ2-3	CASSRHGDLPTDTQYF	TGTGCCAGCAGCCGACACGGGGATCTCCCCACAGATACGCAGTATTTT
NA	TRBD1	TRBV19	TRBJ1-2	CASSSGQGGGWGYTF	TGTGCCAGTAGTTCCGGACAGGGGGGCGGTTGGGGCTACACCTTC
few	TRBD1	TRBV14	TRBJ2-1	CASSQGQGRDNEQFF	TGTGCCAGCAGCCAAGGACAGGGGAGAGACAATGAGCAGTTCTTC
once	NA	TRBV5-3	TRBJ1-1	CARSFPDSLMNTEAFF	TGTGCCAGAAGCTTTCCCGACAGCCTAATGAACACTGAAGCTTTCTTT